Detailed here is one T cell receptor (beta chain). This specimen comes from a study of blood T cell repertoires in COVID-19. In the study overall: Acute-phase and convalescent COVID-19 samples originated in the United States, Italy and Spain. The cDNA or gDNA used as material had been derived from T cells, B-cell-depleted T cells, or PBMCs.

The ends were cut back, 5 bases at V and 6 bases at J, with 14 bases in the middle. Germline lookup yields CDR1 MGHRA and CDR2 YSYEKL. CDR3 length equals 14 residues. How the authors handled the data: Estimates of nucleated cell counts were drawn from the amplification of reference gene primers. Assay: immunoSEQ multiplex PCR; the TCRdb copy retains only in-frame clones and omits some. V and J calls and clone size are those listed in that table; D and trimming were worked out from the DNA. The sample consists of fewer than 300,000 clones, less than 85% of them appearing once. The chain has TRBV4-1 and TRBJ2-1; a possible D gene is TRBD1 (6 bases). The TCR originated in a woman between 18 and 29 years old with acute or convalescent COVID-19. Sequencing input: peripheral blood. The CDR3 nucleotides are TGCGCCAGCAGCGACGACTGGGGGCCCAATGAGCAGTTCTTC. Its translation is CASSDDWGPNEQFF.